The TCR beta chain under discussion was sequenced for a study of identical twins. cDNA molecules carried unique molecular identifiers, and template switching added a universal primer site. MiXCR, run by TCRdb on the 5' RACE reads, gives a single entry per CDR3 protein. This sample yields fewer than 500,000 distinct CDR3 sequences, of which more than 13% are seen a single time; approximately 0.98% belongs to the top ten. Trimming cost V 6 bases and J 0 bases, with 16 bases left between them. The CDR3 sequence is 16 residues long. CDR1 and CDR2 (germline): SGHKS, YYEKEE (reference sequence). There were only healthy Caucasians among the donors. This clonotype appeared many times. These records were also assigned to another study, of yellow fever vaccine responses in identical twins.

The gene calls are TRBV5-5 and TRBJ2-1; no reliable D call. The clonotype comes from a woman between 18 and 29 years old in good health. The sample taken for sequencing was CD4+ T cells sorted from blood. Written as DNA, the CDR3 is TGTGCCAGCACTTCAATAGCAGGTTACTCCTACAATGAGCAGTTCTTC. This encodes CASTSIAGYSYNEQFF.